A selection of T cell receptor beta chains follows, all from one sample in a study of T-cell reconstitution after alpha-beta-depleted transplantation in children. From the PCR reads, TCRdb called clonotypes with MiXCR, one entry per CDR3 protein. The sample records about 90,000 distinct CDR3 sequences, 7% to 10% being singletons. Sample: PBMCs from the stem cell graft donor, taken from the stem cell graft. The receptors were gathered from a human donor who donated a stem cell graft to a child with congenital amegakaryocytic thrombocytopenia. The CDR3 runs from the conserved cysteine through the conserved F or W.

TRBJ1-1	TRBV12-3/TRBV12-4	CASSKGQVAFF
TRBJ2-1	TRBV5-1	CASSLDRGSYNEQFF
TRBJ2-3	TRBV12-3/TRBV12-4	CASRRAGGWNTQYF
TRBJ2-4	TRBV20-1	CSARDSWAGPGIQYF
TRBJ2-3	TRBV10-3	CAISSGGTDTQYF
TRBJ1-6	TRBV12-3/TRBV12-4	CASRTSTGARNSPLHF
TRBJ2-5	TRBV5-1	CASSLIVVGQGKTQYF
TRBJ2-5	TRBV15	CATSRRAGMLQETQYF
TRBJ2-1	TRBV4-1	CASSQQFGGDEQFF
TRBJ1-1	TRBV12-3/TRBV12-4	CASSPPTGRNTEAFF
TRBJ2-7	TRBV6-2/TRBV6-3	CASSWDSGSYEQYF
TRBJ2-5	TRBV20-1	CSASTGERETQYF
TRBJ2-7	TRBV7-2	CASSLSGTGLYF
TRBJ1-1	TRBV7-9	CASSLIPDTEAFF
TRBJ1-2	TRBV6-5	CASSYGGQGDGYTF